This TCR beta chain stems from a study of human T cells and chemical hapten exposure. Background on the study: Upper-back patches of 0.01% DPC were read at 6 days.

V was trimmed by 5 bases and J by 2 bases, leaving 22 bases between them. Per the germline V gene, CDR1 is SGHAT and CDR2 is FQNNGV. This CDR3 is built from 17 residues. This clonotype was observed a handful of times. Time point denoted: patch test 2, 6 weeks after DPC sensitization. Treatment here: therapeutic diphenylcyclopropenone sensitization with weekly scalp DPC. TCRdb redid the calling of the RACE reads with MiXCR, one entry per CDR3 protein. The sample includes fewer than 150,000 distinct CDR3 sequences, approximately 12% of them seen just once. The source of this sequence is a woman aged 45-65 years with alopecia areata. Some clones in this sample may be carry-over from other donors' samples. The chain recombines TRBV11-2 with TRBJ2-7, with D unresolved. The specimen was whole blood, collected in connection with sensitization to the hapten diphenylcyclopropenone (DPC). CDR3 bases: TGTGCCAGCAGCCCCCACCGGGCCACGCTCGGCCCCTACGAGCAGTACTTC. As protein: CASSPHRATLGPYEQYF.